The entry below describes one T cell receptor beta chain. The CDR3 extends over 13 amino acids. The J segment lost 8 bases and the V segment lost 4 bases, leaving 4 bases of the junction unmatched. The germline V gene has CDR1 LNHDA and CDR2 SQIVND (reference sequence). The data were obtained in a study of T cell responses to AZD1222 COVID-19 vaccine. Whole-study context: Second-dose intervals of approximately 4 or approximately 12 weeks were pooled.

Produced via immunoSEQ multiplex PCR; TCRdb's table is partial and in-frame only. In the table there are about 160,000 clones, about 90% of which are singletons. The TCR was taken from an adult in good health. This chain links TRBV19 with TRBJ1-2; 10 bases agree with TRBD1. This sample comprised peripheral blood, obtained on day 0 of AZD1222 vaccination. Written as DNA, the CDR3 is TGTGCCAGTAGTAACGACAGGGGGCTAGGCTACACCTTC. Amino acids: CASSNDRGLGYTF. The complete variable domain, with remaining parts taken from reference TRBV19 and TRBJ1-2, reads DGGITQSPKYLFRKEGQNVTLSCEQNLNHDAMYWYRQDPGQGLRLIYYSQIVNDFQKGDIAEGYSVSREKKESFPLTVTSAQKNPTAFYLCASSNDRGLGYTFGSGTRLTVV.